The next 14 T cell receptor beta chains were all read from a single sample in a study of CD4+ T cells in melanoma. Only in-frame clones appear in the TCRdb table, and some are missing; sequencing was by immunoSEQ multiplex PCR. Here the sample spans about 140,000 clones, roughly 91% being singletons. These receptors came from a human donor with melanoma.

The chain couples TRBV7-6 to TRBJ2-1, with D unresolved. Germline loops: CDR1 SGHVS, CDR2 FNYEAQ. V was trimmed by 1 base and J by 0 bases, leaving 7 bases between them. CDR3 length: 15 amino acids. The CDR3 bases are TGTGCCAGCAGCTTAGAGAGTAGCTCCTACAATGAGCAGTTCTTC. Encoded protein: CASSLESSSYNEQFF.

CDR3 sequence (DNA): TGTGCCAGCAGTGTCCAAGAGGAGGATACGCAGTATTTT. Translating gives CASSVQEEDTQYF. The chain couples TRBV6-4 to TRBJ2-3, with D hard to call. CDR1 is MRHNA, CDR2 SNTAGT, per germline. The CDR3 consists of 13 residues. V was pared by 4 bases and J by 6 bases, with 11 bases between.

CDR3 region: CASSDSYEQYF. Here the CDR3 DNA reads TGCGCCAGCAGCGACTCCTACGAGCAGTACTTC. The rearrangement joins TRBV5-1 to TRBJ2-7; no reliable D call. The CDR3 spans 11 residues. V was shortened by 4 bases and J by 0 bases, with 2 bases between the two germline ends. Germline CDR1 SGHRS, CDR2 YFSETQ. Full variable domain (outside the CDR3, taken from reference TRBV5-1 and TRBJ2-7): KAGVTQTPRYLIKTRGQQVTLSCSPISGHRSVSWYQQTPGQGLQFLFEYFSETQRNKGNFPGRFSGRQFSNSRSEMNVSTLELGDSALYLCASSDSYEQYFGPGTRLTVT.

The V call is TRBV29-1, the J call TRBJ2-7; D is uncertain. CDR1 is SQVTM, CDR2 ANQGSEA, per germline. Trimming removed 4 bases from V and 5 bases from J, with 18 bases in between. The CDR3 consists of 14 residues. Written as DNA, the CDR3 is TGCAGCGTTGTTTTTTCGATCGGCGGCGACGAGCAGTACTTC. This translates into CSVVFSIGGDEQYF.

A note on this clone: The junction shows a germline mismatch at one end, possibly a read error. The rearrangement uses TRBV7-8 and TRBJ1-3; D remains ambiguous. Looked up from germline, CDR1 is SGHVS and CDR2 is FQNEAQ. This CDR3 is 14 amino acids long. For the CDR3, the DNA is TGTGCCAGCAGCTTTCGTGGGCGTGGAGACACCATATATTTT. This gives the protein CASSFRGRGDTIYF.

V gene TRBV5-8 combines with J gene TRBJ2-7; D uncertain. From germline, CDR1 is SGHTS and CDR2 YDEGEE. CDR3 length: 17 amino acids. V lost 0 bases and J lost 0, with 16 bases in between. The CDR3 spells CASSLVGVRSYSYEQYF. As DNA, the CDR3 is TGTGCCAGCAGCTTGGTCGGTGTGCGGTCTTACTCCTACGAGCAGTACTTC.

The chain links TRBV7-6 to TRBJ2-5, with D maybe TRBD1 (6 bases). The length of the CDR3 is 14 residues. Germline values: CDR1 SGHVS, CDR2 FNYEAQ. V was pared by 6 bases and J by 7 bases, with 18 bases between. For the CDR3, the DNA is TGTGCCAGCAGTCCTACCTCAGGGGCCGGGACCCAGTACTTC. Its translation: CASSPTSGAGTQYF.

Details on this clone: At one of its ends the junction is not consistent with the germline gene, which may arise from a read error. The chain couples TRBV6-5 to TRBJ1-6, with a weak D call TRBD1 (6 bases). This CDR3 is built from 13 residues. Germline values: CDR1 MNHEY, CDR2 SVGAGI. CDR3 nucleotide sequence: TGTGCGAGCAATACAGGGATAGGGTCACCCCTCCACTTT. Its translation: CASNTGIGSPLHF.

The chain carries TRBV2 and TRBJ2-7; D not resolved. This CDR3 has 11 residues. Looked up from germline, CDR1 is SNHLY and CDR2 is FYNNEI. Between the trimmed V and J ends, which lost 6 bases and 3 bases, there was a span of 6 bases. CDR3 sequence reads: CASSRYYEQYF. As DNA, the CDR3 is TGTGCCAGCAGCAGATACTACGAGCAGTACTTC.

This rearrangement joins TRBV18 to TRBJ1-1, with 9 bases aligning to TRBD1. This CDR3 is built from 16 residues. Germline CDR1 reads KGHSH; CDR2 reads LQKENI. V was clipped by 4 bases and J by 2 bases; unmatched bases: 8. The CDR3 region has the DNA TGTGCCAGCTCACGACGAACAGGGGGCGAAAACACTGAAGCTTTCTTT. Translation gives CASSRRTGGENTEAFF.

The chain combines TRBV5-6 with TRBJ2-1, with TRBD2 identical over 8 bases. The CDR3 consists of 13 residues. With V trimmed by 3 bases and J by 13 bases, 9 bases remained unmatched. Germline values: CDR1 SGHDT, CDR2 YYEEEE. Written as DNA, the CDR3 is TGTGCCAGCAGCTGGGGCCGGGGGGGCCAACAGTTCTTC. Translated, it gives CASSWGRGGQQFF. The full variable domain, its missing parts supplied by reference TRBV5-6 and TRBJ2-1, is DAGVTQSPTHLIKTRGQQVTLRCSPKSGHDTVSWYQQALGQGPQFIFQYYEEEERQRGNFPDRFSGHQFPNYSSELNVNALLLGDSALYLCASSWGRGGQQFFGPGTRLTVL.

This rearrangement joins TRBV5-1 to TRBJ1-1; D is ambiguous. The CDR3 contains 13 residues. Germline CDR1 reads SGHRS; CDR2 reads YFSETQ. Between the trimmed V and J ends, which lost 0 bases and 6 bases, there was a span of 9 bases. The CDR3 DNA follows: TGCGCCAGCAGCTTGGGGGTGAAGGCTGAAGCTTTCTTT. It codes for CASSLGVKAEAFF.

The chain recombines TRBV6-6 with TRBJ1-6; maybe TRBD1 (6 bases). CDR1 is MNHNY, CDR2 SVGAGI, per germline (reference sequence). Trimming stripped 0 bases from V and 7 bases from J, with 10 bases between. The CDR3 loop spans 15 amino acids. CDR3: CASSYSTQGNSPLHF. The CDR3 coding sequence is TGTGCCAGCAGTTACTCGACTCAGGGGAATTCACCCCTCCACTTT.

The gene calls are TRBV18 and TRBJ1-2, with D tentatively TRBD1 (6 bases). Germline V gene data show CDR1 as KGHSH and CDR2 as LQKENI. The V gene lost 2 bases and the J gene lost 5 bases, with 12 bases spanning the gap. The CDR3 has 14 residues. The CDR3 DNA reads TGTGCCAGCTCACCAGATACAGGGCTGTATGGCTACACCTTC. Residues: CASSPDTGLYGYTF. The whole variable domain, remainder taken from reference TRBV18 and TRBJ1-2, is NAGVMQNPRHLVRRRGQEARLRCSPMKGHSHVYWYRQLPEEGLKFMVYLQKENIIDESGMPKERFSAEFPKEGPSILRIQQVVRGDSAAYFCASSPDTGLYGYTFGSGTRLTVV.